The 6 T cell receptor beta chains given below trace back to one sample, sequenced in a study of identical twins (dated by TCRdb to about 2016). Library preparation used 5' RACE. TCRdb records Illumina HiSeq 2000 as the sequencer. In TCRdb, the public reads were trimmed at Q25 with fastp and aligned with MiXCR, with productive beta chains retained. Each CDR3 protein appears once, grouped with its most common genes and DNA. In all, the sample holds hundreds of thousands of distinct CDR3 sequences, and 20% to 25% of those were seen once. The ten largest clones add up to 2.9% of the sample. These records were also assigned to another study, of T cells expressing NK-cell markers.

The sequenced material came from CD4+ T cells sorted from blood. All receptors come from a woman in her late teens or twenties in good health.

This clonotype has more than one count but fewer than ten. The V gene is TRBV20-1, the J gene TRBJ1-1; D is unresolved. Germline lookup yields CDR1 DFQATT and CDR2 SNEGSKA (reference sequence). This CDR3 is 10 amino acids long. Trimming took off 2 bases at V and 7 bases at J, with 5 bases between the two ends. The CDR3 coding sequence is TGCAGTGCTAGAAAAGTTGAAGCTTTCTTT. Translating it yields CSARKVEAFF.

This clonotype was picked up many times. This chain links TRBV10-3 with TRBJ1-5; D is possibly TRBD1 (5 bases). Per germline, CDR1 ENHRY and CDR2 SYGVKD. The CDR3 extends over 14 amino acids. Trimming cost V 3 bases and J 5 bases, with 11 bases left between them. The CDR3 here is CAISEMGGDQPQHF. CDR3 sequence (DNA): TGTGCCATCAGTGAAATGGGGGGAGATCAGCCCCAGCATTTT.

The rearrangement links TRBV20-1 to TRBJ2-5, with TRBD2 as a possible D gene (6 bases). The germline V and J ends were trimmed by 3 bases and 1 base, with 9 bases remaining between them. Germline CDR1 and CDR2: DFQATT and SNEGSKA (reference sequence). This CDR3 region has 13 residues. The CDR3 DNA reads TGCAGTGCTAGCCGGGAGTCCCAAGAGACCCAGTACTTC. Encoded protein: CSASRESQETQYF.

This clonotype came up a few times. The chain combines TRBV20-1 with TRBJ1-6, with D uncertain. Germline-derived CDR1 and CDR2 are DFQATT and SNEGSKA (reference sequence). The ends were cut back, 5 bases at V and 0 bases at J, with 14 bases in the middle. The CDR3 extends over 16 amino acids. CDR3 residues: CSALDSGSSYNSPLHF. DNA for the CDR3: TGCAGTGCTCTCGACTCCGGGAGCTCCTATAATTCACCCCTCCACTTT.

This clonotype appeared a few times. The chain has TRBV4-3 and TRBJ2-5, with D tentatively TRBD2 (5 bases). With 1 base removed from V and 4 bases from J, the gap between germline ends came to 16 bases. Germline V gene lookup returns CDR1 LGHNA and CDR2 YSLEER. The CDR3 length is 16 residues. This CDR3 reads CASSQGSANAGETQYF. CDR3 coding DNA: TGCGCCAGCAGCCAAGGGTCGGCCAACGCGGGAGAGACCCAGTACTTC.

The J gene is TRBJ2-5, the V gene TRBV20-1, with D tentatively TRBD1 (6 bases). With 1 base removed from V and 6 bases from J, the gap between germline ends came to 9 bases. CDR1 and CDR2 (germline): DFQATT, SNEGSKA (reference sequence). There are 12 residues in the CDR3. The CDR3 loop is CSARAQGKTQYF. CDR3 nucleotide sequence: TGCAGTGCTAGAGCCCAGGGGAAGACCCAGTACTTC.